This T cell receptor (beta chain) was recovered during a study of beta chain features in type 1 diabetes. The germline CDR1 and CDR2 sequences are MGHDK and SYGVNS. This CDR3 is built from 14 residues. V was shortened by 6 bases and J by 3 bases, with 13 bases between the two germline ends. Expressed TCRB transcripts were sequenced after all isolated RNA was converted to cDNA. Data came from immunoSEQ multiplex PCR; TCRdb stores just in-frame clones and leaves some out. The sample holds about 360,000 clones, about 12% seen once. Findings and caveats of the study: Researchers reported that naive, central memory and Treg TCRB repertoires appeared more similar in patients than in healthy donors. With patients and controls alike, PCR might favor shorter templates to an equal degree. Using cDNA template may skew counts toward highly expressing activated cells.

For this clone: Its target is not known.

The chain uses TRBV25-1 and TRBJ2-3, with D tentatively TRBD2 (6 bases). Sequencing was carried out using naive CD4+ T cells from blood. The TCR sequence derives from a man aged 18-30 years in good health. The CDR3 spells CASRGGDVTDTQYF. For the CDR3, the DNA is TGTGCCAGCAGAGGAGGGGATGTTACAGATACGCAGTATTTT. Complete variable domain (other parts from reference TRBV25-1 and TRBJ2-3): EADIYQTPRYLVIGTGKKITLECSQTMGHDKMYWYQQDPGMELHLIHYSYGVNSTEKGDLSSESTVSRIRTEHFPLTLESARPSHTSQYLCASRGGDVTDTQYFGPGTRLTVL.